Below are 30 T cell receptor beta chains sequenced from a single sample in a study of cytomegalovirus exposure and HLA in healthy donors. The PCR was carried out with 60 Vbeta primers and 13 Jbeta primers. Clones were read by immunoSEQ multiplex PCR, and TCRdb kept only the in-frame ones, dropping some. This sample contains 70,000 to 100,000 clones. The sequenced material came from PBMCs. The receptors originated from a man aged 18 to 29 in good health and CMV-seropositive.

The rearrangement joins TRBV5-1 to TRBJ2-3; D is perhaps TRBD1 (5 bases). This CDR3 is built from 16 residues. Between the trimmed V and J ends, which lost 4 bases and 1 base, there was a span of 16 bases. Germline V CDR1 and CDR2: SGHRS, YFSETQ. For the CDR3, the DNA is TGCGCCAGCAGCGCCAATCAAGGGGCTCGCACAGATACGCAGTATTTT. This encodes CASSANQGARTDTQYF.

The gene calls are TRBV20-1 and TRBJ2-7, with 7 positions matching TRBD2. The CDR3 loop spans 11 amino acids. In germline, CDR1 is DFQATT, CDR2 SNEGSKA (reference sequence). V was pared by 7 bases and J by 1 base, with 1 base of the junction left unmatched. The CDR3 loop is CSGRGSYEQYF. DNA for the CDR3: TGCAGTGGGCGGGGGTCCTACGAGCAGTACTTC.

The chain is built from TRBV13 and TRBJ2-7; 9 bases are shared with TRBD1. Germline CDR1 PRHDT, CDR2 FYEKMQ (reference sequence). The junction had 7 bases not matched to a gene; V was cut back by 4 bases and J by 0 bases. This CDR3 is 16 amino acids long. For the CDR3, the DNA is TGTGCCAGCAGCTCATCCGGGACAGGGAGCTCCTACGAGCAGTACTTC. Protein: CASSSSGTGSSYEQYF. Combining the CDR3 with reference TRBV13 and TRBJ2-7 gives the whole variable domain AAGVIQSPRHLIKEKRETATLKCYPIPRHDTVYWYQQGPGQDPQFLISFYEKMQSDKGSIPDRFSAQQFSDYHSELNMSSLELGDSALYFCASSSSGTGSSYEQYFGPGTRLTVT.

The gene calls are TRBV6-5 and TRBJ2-7; 9 bases align to TRBD1. This CDR3 region has 14 residues. The V gene's germline CDR1 is MNHEY and CDR2 SVGAGI. V was pared by 6 bases and J by 4 bases, with 7 bases of the junction left unmatched. The CDR3 spells CASRPGQGRYEQYF. In DNA, the CDR3 is TGTGCCAGCAGACCGGGACAGGGTAGATACGAGCAGTACTTC.

This sequence joins TRBV6-1 and TRBJ2-3; no firm D call. Trimming removed 7 bases from V and 6 bases from J, with 8 bases in between. The CDR3 runs 11 residues. Germline CDR1 is MNHNS and CDR2 is SASEGT. CDR3 protein: CASNEEDTQYF. For the CDR3, the DNA is TGTGCCAGCAATGAGGAGGATACGCAGTATTTT.

The chain has TRBV7-2 and TRBJ2-3; D ambiguous. CDR3 length: 16 amino acids. Germline CDR1 SGHTA, CDR2 FQGNSA. Deletions cut 4 bases from V and 6 bases from J, with 20 bases between. The CDR3 region has the DNA TGTGCCAGCAGCTCCCCCATCGGGTTGGTTTGGGATACGCAGTATTTT. Translated, it gives CASSSPIGLVWDTQYF.

V gene TRBV19 combines with J gene TRBJ1-5; D call uncertain. This CDR3 region has 13 residues. V lost 7 bases and J lost 0, with 7 bases in between. CDR1 and CDR2 from the germline V gene are LNHDA and SQIVND (reference sequence). CDR3 in amino acids: CASNQYSNQPQHF. The CDR3 nucleotides are TGTGCCAGTAACCAGTATAGCAATCAGCCCCAGCATTTT.

The gene calls are TRBV28 and TRBJ1-4; D might be TRBD1 (5 bases). Trimming stripped 2 bases from V and 14 bases from J, with 12 bases between. The CDR3 extends over 12 amino acids. Germline CDR1 and CDR2: MDHEN and SYDVKM. Here the CDR3 reads CASSLQAGKLFF. In DNA form, the CDR3 reads TGTGCCAGCAGTTTACAGGCAGGGAAGCTGTTTTTT.

DNA for the CDR3: TGTGCCAGTCAGCGGGGGGCGTTCTACAATGAGCAGTTCTTC. Protein sequence: CASQRGAFYNEQFF. The chain recombines TRBV6-5 with TRBJ2-1; the match to TRBD2 covers 9 bases. The CDR3 contains 14 residues. CDR1 MNHEY and CDR2 SVGAGI come from the germline V gene. After removal of 9 bases from V and 3 bases from J, the junction contained 6 bases not matched to a gene.

The gene calls are TRBV6-5 and TRBJ2-2; 7 bases line up with TRBD1. The germline V gene encodes CDR1 MNHEY and CDR2 SVGAGI. The J segment lost 4 bases and the V segment lost 7 bases, leaving 9 bases of the junction unmatched. CDR3 length: 15 amino acids. CDR3 in amino acids: CASIPTRQGTGELFF. The CDR3 region has the DNA TGTGCCAGCATCCCCACCCGACAGGGCACCGGGGAGCTGTTTTTT.

This rearrangement joins TRBV4-2 to TRBJ1-3; no clear D gene. The CDR3 is made up of 15 amino acids. Trimming pared 0 bases from V and 3 bases from J, leaving 9 bases between. Germline V CDR1 and CDR2: LGHNA, YNFKEQ. In DNA, the CDR3 is TGTGCCAGCAGCCAAGAAGGTGGCGGTGGAAACACCATATATTTT. The encoded protein is CASSQEGGGGNTIYF.

This chain connects TRBV19 to TRBJ1-5; 7 bases fit TRBD1. The CDR3 loop spans 13 amino acids. Germline V gives CDR1 LNHDA, CDR2 SQIVND (reference sequence). With V trimmed by 8 bases and J by 0 bases, 1 base remained unmatched. In nucleotides, the CDR3 is TGTGCCAGTGGGACAGTTAGCAATCAGCCCCAGCATTTT. This sequence encodes CASGTVSNQPQHF.

The chain recombines TRBV6-6 with TRBJ2-7, with TRBD1 matching 9 bases. V gave up 6 bases and J gave up 4 bases; unmatched junction bases: 10. The CDR3 loop spans 15 amino acids. Germline V gives CDR1 MNHNY, CDR2 SVGAGI (reference sequence). Here the CDR3 DNA reads TGTGCCAGCAGCGAGACGGGACAGGGAACATACGAGCAGTACTTC. It specifies CASSETGQGTYEQYF.

The V and J genes are TRBV27 and TRBJ1-2, with TRBD1 matching 8 bases. CDR3 length: 16 amino acids. Germline lookup yields CDR1 MNHEY and CDR2 SMNVEV (reference sequence). V dropped 6 bases and J dropped 4; count of bases not matched to a gene: 13. CDR3 bases: TGTGCCAGCAGCCCCGTGCGGCAGGGGGCTTTCTATGGCTACACCTTC. It is translated as CASSPVRQGAFYGYTF.

This sequence joins TRBV6-5 and TRBJ1-1; the match to TRBD1 covers 10 bases. V gave up 8 bases and J gave up 7 bases; unmatched junction bases: 13. The CDR3 has 15 residues. In germline, CDR1 is MNHEY, CDR2 SVGAGI. CDR3 nucleotides: TGTGCCAGCGGCGGACGGGACAGGGGTAGTGGTGAAGCTTTCTTT. Residues: CASGGRDRGSGEAFF.

The rearrangement uses TRBV5-1 and TRBJ2-5; 10 bases fit TRBD2. This CDR3 is built from 16 residues. Per the germline V gene, CDR1 is SGHRS and CDR2 is YFSETQ. Trimming removed 2 bases from V and 5 bases from J; junction bases left unmatched: 9. The CDR3 sequence: CASSFASGGFEETQYF. The CDR3 nucleotides read TGCGCCAGCAGCTTCGCTAGCGGGGGCTTCGAGGAGACCCAGTACTTC.

V usage is TRBV7-3 and J usage is TRBJ1-3; D ambiguous. The CDR3 totals 14 residues. V was cut by 8 bases and J by 7 bases, with 18 bases left in between. Germline CDR1 SGHTA, CDR2 FQGTGA. CDR3 coding DNA: TGTGCCAGCTTCAACGGATTCTGGAGGAACACCATATATTTT. The encoded protein is CASFNGFWRNTIYF.

The V call is TRBV15, the J call TRBJ2-7; 10 nucleotides align to TRBD1. The J segment lost 4 bases and the V segment lost 5 bases, leaving 5 bases of the junction unmatched. Germline V gene lookup returns CDR1 LNHNV and CDR2 YYDKDF (reference sequence). This CDR3 spans 14 amino acids. CDR3 amino acids: CATSVRTGGYEQYF. The CDR3 DNA follows: TGTGCCACCAGCGTTAGGACAGGGGGATACGAGCAGTACTTC.

The V call is TRBV6-1, the J call TRBJ1-1; the D gene is possibly TRBD1 (5 bases). V was cut by 3 bases and J by 7 bases, with 18 bases left in between. CDR3 size: 15 residues. Germline loops: CDR1 MNHNS, CDR2 SASEGT. DNA for the CDR3: TGTGCCAGCAGTGATAGCGGGACGGAAAAACTTGAAGCTTTCTTT. This codes for CASSDSGTEKLEAFF.

V usage is TRBV30 and J usage is TRBJ1-6; the D gene is possibly TRBD1 (5 bases). The germline V gene encodes CDR1 GTSNPN and CDR2 SVGIG (reference sequence). V lost 3 bases to trimming and J lost 8 bases, with 14 bases between them. The CDR3 runs 14 residues. The CDR3 nucleotides read TGTGCCTGGAGCGCCGGCAGGGTGCATTCACCCCTCCACTTT. Translating it yields CAWSAGRVHSPLHF.

The V gene is TRBV20-1, the J gene TRBJ1-1; D not certain. Germline V gives CDR1 DFQATT, CDR2 SNEGSKA (reference sequence). This CDR3 is 11 amino acids long. The V and J ends lost 6 bases and 6 bases respectively, with 11 bases between them. Here the CDR3 reads CSAYWASEAFF. The DNA of the CDR3 is TGCAGTGCCTATTGGGCGTCTGAAGCTTTCTTT.

This chain connects TRBV19 to TRBJ1-1; 8 bases match TRBD1. The CDR3 loop spans 14 amino acids. The V gene end was trimmed by 5 bases and the J gene end by 1 base; junction bases not matched to a gene: 3. CDR1 is LNHDA and CDR2 is SQIVND in the germline V gene (reference sequence). The CDR3: CASSVTGGNTEAFF. The DNA of the CDR3 is TGTGCCAGTAGTGTCACAGGGGGGAACACTGAAGCTTTCTTT.

The chain employs TRBV6-5 and TRBJ1-2; 11 bases align to TRBD1. From germline, CDR1 is MNHEY and CDR2 SVGAGI. This CDR3 is 14 amino acids long. With V trimmed by 5 bases and J by 4 bases, 3 bases remained unmatched. The CDR3 region has the DNA TGTGCCAGCAGTCGGACAGGGGGCCTCTATGGCTACACCTTC. Protein: CASSRTGGLYGYTF.

Concerning this clone itself: The identical CDR3 is also encoded by other nucleotide sequences in the sample. The rearrangement uses TRBV30 and TRBJ1-5, with D perhaps matching TRBD1 (5 bases). The V end was cut by 0 bases, the J end by 7 bases, with 10 bases between. The CDR3 loop spans 13 amino acids. Per germline, CDR1 GTSNPN and CDR2 SVGIG (reference sequence). For the CDR3, the DNA is TGTGCCTGGAGTGTACGGGGGAGGCAGCCCCAGCATTTT. It translates to CAWSVRGRQPQHF.

V and J are TRBV27 and TRBJ1-2; possible D gene TRBD1, 6 bases. Between the trimmed V and J ends, which lost 5 bases and 6 bases, there was a span of 19 bases. The V gene's germline CDR1 is MNHEY and CDR2 SMNVEV (reference sequence). The CDR3 contains 15 residues. The CDR3 is CASSLHRADPNGYTF. DNA for the CDR3: TGTGCCAGCAGTCTTCACAGGGCCGACCCCAATGGCTACACCTTC.

This chain joins TRBV5-6 and TRBJ1-1; 8 positions agree with TRBD1. Looked up from germline, CDR1 is SGHDT and CDR2 is YYEEEE. This CDR3 spans 12 amino acids. The junction had 7 bases not matched to a gene; V was cut back by 4 bases and J by 11 bases. The CDR3 region is CASSLGTGRAFF. DNA for the CDR3: TGTGCCAGCAGCCTAGGGACAGGACGGGCTTTCTTT.

J is TRBJ2-1 and V is TRBV27, with D possibly matching TRBD2 (5 bases). CDR3 size: 16 residues. Trimming took 2 bases from V and 2 from J, leaving 13 bases between them. Germline CDR1 is MNHEY and CDR2 is SMNVEV (reference sequence). The chain's CDR3 is CASSLLLAMAYNEQFF. CDR3 DNA: TGTGCCAGCAGTTTACTCCTAGCCATGGCCTACAATGAGCAGTTCTTC.

The genes are TRBV11-2 and TRBJ1-6, with D possibly being TRBD1 (5 bases). This CDR3 spans 13 amino acids. Deletions cut 5 bases from V and 9 bases from J, with 11 bases between. Germline CDR1 SGHAT, CDR2 FQNNGV. CDR3 in DNA: TGTGCCAGCAGCACCGCGGGGGTTTCACCCCTCCACTTT. Translation: CASSTAGVSPLHF.

V and J are TRBV4-1 and TRBJ1-1, with TRBD1 as a possible D gene (5 bases). V lost 4 bases and J lost 1, with 13 bases in between. CDR3 length: 15 amino acids. Per the germline V gene, CDR1 is MGHRA and CDR2 is YSYEKL. The CDR3 DNA sequence: TGCGCCAGCAGCCGGGTAGGACAAACGAACACTGAAGCTTTCTTT. Translation: CASSRVGQTNTEAFF.

The chain carries TRBV30 and TRBJ2-1, with 7 bases aligning to TRBD2. Germline V lookup: CDR1 GTSNPN, CDR2 SVGIG (reference sequence). The CDR3 loop spans 14 amino acids. V shed 3 bases and J 6 bases; nucleotides not matched to a gene: 8. Written as DNA, the CDR3 is TGTGCCTGGAGCCTACAAGCGGGGACCAATGAGCAGTTCTTC. Translating it yields CAWSLQAGTNEQFF.